These T cell receptor beta chains were read from a single sample in a study of cytomegalovirus exposure and HLA in healthy donors. Clones were sequenced by immunoSEQ multiplex PCR, and TCRdb holds only the in-frame ones, with some missing. The sample consists of 170,000 or so clones, under 85% of them appearing once. Sample: PBMCs. These receptors all stem from a man aged 50 to 60 in good health and CMV-seronegative. Each CDR3 is given with its conserved first and last residue. Each record gives: clone size, J gene, D gene, V gene, CDR3 DNA, CDR3 protein. The D gene is left open where the match is weak. For some rows the clone size is stated as once, few or many, or as a class when expanded; others skip it.

abundance: NA
j_gene: TRBJ1-4
d_gene: TRBD1
v_gene: TRBV7-9
CDR3nt: TGTGCCACCGGGGAACAGGGGCATGAAAAACTGTTTTTT
CDR3aa: CATGEQGHEKLFF

abundance: NA
j_gene: TRBJ2-5
d_gene: NA
v_gene: TRBV2
CDR3nt: TGTGCCAGCACTCCCGCTGACAGGCAGTACTTC
CDR3aa: CASTPADRQYF

abundance: NA
j_gene: TRBJ1-5
d_gene: NA
v_gene: TRBV15
CDR3nt: TGTGCCACCAGCGGGGGACAAAATCAGCCCCAGCATTTT
CDR3aa: CATSGGQNQPQHF

abundance: NA
j_gene: TRBJ2-3
d_gene: NA
v_gene: TRBV7-3
CDR3nt: TGTGCCAGCAGCTCCACTAGGGGGGATACGCAGTATTTT
CDR3aa: CASSSTRGDTQYF

abundance: NA
j_gene: TRBJ2-1
d_gene: TRBD2
v_gene: TRBV7-2
CDR3nt: TGTGCCAGCAGCTTAGTGTGGAAGCTAGCGGATGCCAATGAGCAGTTCTTC
CDR3aa: CASSLVWKLADANEQFF

abundance: NA
j_gene: TRBJ2-7
d_gene: TRBD2
v_gene: TRBV5-1
CDR3nt: TGCGCCAGCAGCCCTGGGGGGGGGAGCTCCTACGAGCAGTACTTC
CDR3aa: CASSPGGGSSYEQYF

abundance: NA
j_gene: TRBJ2-5
d_gene: TRBD2
v_gene: TRBV11-1
CDR3nt: TGTGCCAGCAGCCTTAGAGGGAGGGCGACAGCGGGTGAGACCCAGTACTTC
CDR3aa: CASSLRGRATAGETQYF

abundance: NA
j_gene: TRBJ2-1
d_gene: NA
v_gene: TRBV5-1
CDR3nt: TGCGCCAGCAGCCCGGGGATACGGGCGTACAATGAGCAGTTCTTC
CDR3aa: CASSPGIRAYNEQFF

abundance: NA
j_gene: TRBJ2-5
d_gene: TRBD2
v_gene: TRBV4-3
CDR3nt: TGCGCCAGCAGCCTCGGGACTAGCGGGAGTTCTGTGACCCAGTACTTC
CDR3aa: CASSLGTSGSSVTQYF

abundance: NA
j_gene: TRBJ1-2
d_gene: TRBD1
v_gene: TRBV2
CDR3nt: TGTGCCAGCAGTGAAGGGACAGGGTATGGCTACACCTTC
CDR3aa: CASSEGTGYGYTF

abundance: NA
j_gene: TRBJ2-2
d_gene: TRBD2
v_gene: TRBV5-1
CDR3nt: TGCGCCAGCAGCCTGCGTGCAACGGGGGGGCCCGGGGAGCTGTTTTTT
CDR3aa: CASSLRATGGPGELFF

abundance: NA
j_gene: TRBJ2-3
d_gene: TRBD2
v_gene: TRBV11-2
CDR3nt: TGTGCCAGCAGCCCTCTAGCGGGGGAATCAACGCAGTATTTT
CDR3aa: CASSPLAGESTQYF

abundance: NA
j_gene: TRBJ1-3
d_gene: NA
v_gene: TRBV18
CDR3nt: TGTGCCAGCTCGGAGTTGGAGGCCACTCACACCATATATTTT
CDR3aa: CASSELEATHTIYF

abundance: few
j_gene: TRBJ2-5
d_gene: TRBD2
v_gene: TRBV29-1
CDR3nt: TGCAGCGTTGAGCCGGTAGCGGGCATAAAGACCCAGTACTTC
CDR3aa: CSVEPVAGIKTQYF

abundance: NA
j_gene: TRBJ2-7
d_gene: NA
v_gene: TRBV7-6
CDR3nt: TGTGCCAGCGCCACAGGGTATTCCTACGAGCAGTACTTC
CDR3aa: CASATGYSYEQYF

abundance: NA
j_gene: TRBJ2-7
d_gene: TRBD2
v_gene: TRBV25-1
CDR3nt: TGTGCCAGCAGTCCGGGACTAGCTTACGAGCAGTACTTC
CDR3aa: CASSPGLAYEQYF

abundance: NA
j_gene: TRBJ2-3
d_gene: TRBD2
v_gene: TRBV9
CDR3nt: TGTGCCAGCAGCGTAGGACTAGCGGGGGGGGCGGATACGCAGTATTTT
CDR3aa: CASSVGLAGGADTQYF

abundance: once
j_gene: TRBJ1-4
d_gene: NA
v_gene: TRBV11-1
CDR3nt: TGTGCCAGCAGCGATCGTCCACAACAAACTGAAAAACTGTTTTTT
CDR3aa: CASSDRPQQTEKLFF

abundance: NA
j_gene: TRBJ1-2
d_gene: TRBD1
v_gene: TRBV2
CDR3nt: TGTGCCAGCAGCCTTAATCGGGACAGACCTAACTATGGCTACACCTTC
CDR3aa: CASSLNRDRPNYGYTF

abundance: NA
j_gene: TRBJ1-2
d_gene: NA
v_gene: TRBV6-6
CDR3nt: TGTACCAGCAGTGCCCCCGGACGTCAGGGCTATGGCTACACCTTC
CDR3aa: CTSSAPGRQGYGYTF

abundance: few
j_gene: TRBJ2-1
d_gene: TRBD2
v_gene: TRBV4-3
CDR3nt: TGCGCCAGCAGCCAAGGGACTAGCGGGTACAATGAGCAGTTCTTC
CDR3aa: CASSQGTSGYNEQFF

abundance: NA
j_gene: TRBJ2-5
d_gene: TRBD2
v_gene: TRBV19
CDR3nt: TGTGCCAGTAGTATAGCCGGGGGGAGAGAGACCCAGTACTTC
CDR3aa: CASSIAGGRETQYF

abundance: NA
j_gene: TRBJ1-6
d_gene: TRBD1
v_gene: TRBV9
CDR3nt: TGTGCCAGCCAGGGGGCATCCTATAATTCACCCCTCCACTTT
CDR3aa: CASQGASYNSPLHF

abundance: NA
j_gene: TRBJ1-2
d_gene: NA
v_gene: TRBV7-9
CDR3nt: TGTGCCAGCAGCCAAACAACCGGGACTAACTATGGCTACACCTTC
CDR3aa: CASSQTTGTNYGYTF

abundance: NA
j_gene: TRBJ1-4
d_gene: TRBD1
v_gene: TRBV6-5
CDR3nt: TGTGCCAGCAAACAGGGGGCTTCTAATGAAAAACTGTTTTTT
CDR3aa: CASKQGASNEKLFF

abundance: NA
j_gene: TRBJ1-1
d_gene: TRBD1
v_gene: TRBV28
CDR3nt: TGTGCCAGCAGCTGGACAGGCAACACTGAAGCTTTCTTT
CDR3aa: CASSWTGNTEAFF

abundance: NA
j_gene: TRBJ2-3
d_gene: NA
v_gene: TRBV28
CDR3nt: TGTGCCAGCAGTTCCCTGGGCAAGTGGAAAGATACGCAGTATTTT
CDR3aa: CASSSLGKWKDTQYF

abundance: once
j_gene: TRBJ2-5
d_gene: NA
v_gene: TRBV11-2
CDR3nt: TGTGCCAGCAGCCCCTTGGGCATTCAAGAGACCCAGTACTTC
CDR3aa: CASSPLGIQETQYF

abundance: NA
j_gene: TRBJ1-2
d_gene: NA
v_gene: TRBV7-8
CDR3nt: TGTGCCAGCAAGATTGGGCCCGGGGCGGGGGGTCTCGGCTACACCTTC
CDR3aa: CASKIGPGAGGLGYTF

abundance: few
j_gene: TRBJ2-7
d_gene: NA
v_gene: TRBV7-9
CDR3nt: TGTGCCAGCAGCCGAGACCAGGGCCAGGACGAGCAGTACTTC
CDR3aa: CASSRDQGQDEQYF

abundance: NA
j_gene: TRBJ1-2
d_gene: NA
v_gene: TRBV19
CDR3nt: TGTGCCAGTAGTCCGCGGGGGGCCAGCTACACCTTC
CDR3aa: CASSPRGASYTF

abundance: NA
j_gene: TRBJ2-7
d_gene: TRBD1
v_gene: TRBV9
CDR3nt: TGTGCCAGCAGCGTTGGACAGGCCTCCTACGAGCAGTACTTC
CDR3aa: CASSVGQASYEQYF

abundance: NA
j_gene: TRBJ1-6
d_gene: NA
v_gene: TRBV6-6
CDR3nt: TGTGCCAGCACCTCACGAGAGGGCAGGTCACCCCTCCACTTT
CDR3aa: CASTSREGRSPLHF

abundance: NA
j_gene: TRBJ1-4
d_gene: NA
v_gene: TRBV28
CDR3nt: TGTGCCAGCGGGCACTTAAATGAAAAACTGTTTTTT
CDR3aa: CASGHLNEKLFF

abundance: few
j_gene: TRBJ2-7
d_gene: NA
v_gene: TRBV6-1
CDR3nt: TGTGCCAGCAGTAAACTGGGGTGGGGCGAGGACGAGCAGTACTTC
CDR3aa: CASSKLGWGEDEQYF

abundance: NA
j_gene: TRBJ2-7
d_gene: NA
v_gene: TRBV7-2
CDR3nt: TGTGCCAGCAGCTTATACTCCTACGAGCAGTACTTC
CDR3aa: CASSLYSYEQYF

abundance: NA
j_gene: TRBJ2-2
d_gene: TRBD2
v_gene: TRBV5-4
CDR3nt: TGTGCCAGCAGCTTGGTAGCGGGAGTACTCACCGGGGAGCTGTTTTTT
CDR3aa: CASSLVAGVLTGELFF

abundance: NA
j_gene: TRBJ2-2
d_gene: TRBD2
v_gene: TRBV11-3
CDR3nt: TGTGCCAGCAGCCGCAGCGGGGGGGCGAACACCGGGGAGCTGTTTTTT
CDR3aa: CASSRSGGANTGELFF

abundance: once
j_gene: TRBJ2-1
d_gene: TRBD2
v_gene: TRBV19
CDR3nt: TGTGCCAGTACCCAACCGGGGCTAGCGGGATCTATCAGGCGCAATGAGCAGTTCTTC
CDR3aa: CASTQPGLAGSIRRNEQFF

abundance: NA
j_gene: TRBJ2-2
d_gene: NA
v_gene: TRBV9
CDR3nt: TGTGCCAGCAGCGTAAACAAGCGGCCCACAGCGGTTACCAACACCGGGGAGCTGTTTTTT
CDR3aa: CASSVNKRPTAVTNTGELFF